The 21 T cell receptor beta chains reported below all come from one sample, sequenced in a study of blood T cells in healthy people across ages. PCR was performed a second time for about 6 to 11 cycles using a sample-barcoded 5' primer and a J-beta primer mix. TCRdb used MiXCR to reprocess the 5' RACE reads, holding one entry per CDR3 protein. Counted here are about 2 million distinct CDR3 sequences, 40% to 55% occurring once; the ten biggest clones make up more than 2%. The source material was blood. The receptors were gathered from a woman aged 40-49 years in good health.

This clonotype was counted a few times. The DNA of the CDR3 is TGTGCCAGCAGTTGGGGGTCACAATCCGATGGCTACACCTTC. As protein: CASSWGSQSDGYTF. The V gene is TRBV27, the J gene TRBJ1-2, with D possibly being TRBD1 (5 bases). Trimming left V 4 bases short and J 6 bases short, with 15 bases between. Germline CDR1 reads MNHEY; CDR2 reads SMNVEV (reference sequence). This CDR3 region has 14 residues.

This rearrangement joins TRBV7-9 to TRBJ2-5; tentatively, D is TRBD2 (6 bases). Trimming pared 5 bases from V and 5 bases from J, leaving 15 bases between. CDR3 length: 14 residues. CDR1 is SEHNR and CDR2 is FQNEAQ in the germline V gene (reference sequence). CDR3 protein: CASSRLGPLETQYF. DNA of the CDR3: TGTGCCAGCAGCCGACTAGGTCCCCTGGAGACCCAGTACTTC.

This chain joins TRBV10-3 and TRBJ2-1, with a possible D match to TRBD2 (5 bases). Trimming took 4 bases from V and 5 from J, leaving 12 bases between them. The germline V gene encodes CDR1 ENHRY and CDR2 SYGVKD. The CDR3 sequence is 14 residues long. The DNA for the CDR3 is TGTGCCATCAGTGTCCCACCCGGGAACAATGAGCAGTTCTTC. Translation gives CAISVPPGNNEQFF.

This clonotype was seen a few times. J is TRBJ1-2 and V is TRBV4-2; 11 bases fit TRBD1. The CDR3 runs 15 residues. V shed 3 bases, J shed 4 bases, and the junction held 4 bases outside the gene matches. CDR1 and CDR2 (germline): LGHNA, YNFKEQ. The CDR3, as DNA: TGTGCCAGCAGCCAGGGACAGGGGGACTTCTATGGCTACACCTTC. This sequence encodes CASSQGQGDFYGYTF.

This clonotype was seen only once. The V gene is TRBV6-6, the J gene TRBJ1-2; the match to TRBD1 covers 8 bases. In germline, CDR1 is MNHNY, CDR2 SVGAGI (reference sequence). The junction had 10 bases not matched to a gene; V was cut back by 2 bases and J by 8 bases. The CDR3 totals 15 residues. CDR3 residues: CASSYEDRAKSGYTF. The CDR3 nucleotides are TGTGCCAGCAGTTACGAGGACAGGGCGAAATCCGGCTACACCTTC.

This clonotype was found a few times. The chain recombines TRBV7-9 with TRBJ2-1; D is perhaps TRBD1 or TRBD2 (5 bases each). The CDR3 is 18 amino acids. Germline CDR1 is SEHNR and CDR2 is FQNEAQ (reference sequence). V lost 5 bases, J lost 3 bases, and 23 bases lay in between. The CDR3 coding sequence is TGTGCCAGCAGCCCCAGCCCTGGGGACGGTTTGGGCTACAATGAGCAGTTCTTC. This gives the protein CASSPSPGDGLGYNEQFF.

This rearrangement joins TRBV28 to TRBJ1-2; tentative D call: TRBD1 (6 bases). This CDR3 comprises 14 residues. Per germline, CDR1 MDHEN and CDR2 SYDVKM. Between the trimmed V and J ends, which lost 5 bases and 7 bases, there was a span of 17 bases. The CDR3 DNA sequence: TGTGCCAGCAGTCGTCTCCGGGGGGGCCCTGGCTACACCTTC. It encodes CASSRLRGGPGYTF.

The rearrangement joins TRBV7-9 to TRBJ2-3; 8 nucleotides agree with TRBD2. The CDR3 has 16 amino acids. The V and J ends lost 5 bases and 8 bases, in that order; junction bases with no gene match: 15. Germline lookup yields CDR1 SEHNR and CDR2 FQNEAQ (reference sequence). The chain's CDR3 is CASSPPGLGSPATQYF. CDR3 sequence (DNA): TGTGCCAGCAGCCCCCCGGGACTAGGCTCGCCGGCTACGCAGTATTTT.

This clonotype was picked up a small number of times. The chain carries TRBV9 and TRBJ2-5; D remains unclear. CDR1 and CDR2 (germline): SGDLS, YYNGEE. This CDR3 comprises 13 residues. The V end lost 4 bases, the J end lost 5 bases, and 12 bases lay between the germline ends. The CDR3 protein is CASSRSPSETQYF. The CDR3 coding sequence is TGTGCCAGCAGCCGTTCACCCAGCGAGACCCAGTACTTC.

The chain is built from TRBV2 and TRBJ1-6, with TRBD1 identical over 8 bases. Germline CDR1 reads SNHLY; CDR2 reads FYNNEI. V dropped 6 bases and J dropped 7; count of bases not matched to a gene: 8. This CDR3 region has 15 residues. The CDR3 region is CASSWDRSTNSPLHF. The CDR3 DNA is TGTGCCAGCAGCTGGGACAGGTCAACAAATTCACCCCTCCACTTT.

In its sample, this clonotype was seen a few times. The J gene is TRBJ2-1, the V gene TRBV5-6; TRBD2 agrees at 13 bases. V trimming: 4 bases; J trimming: 9 bases; junction bases outside the gene matches: 10. The CDR3 is made up of 16 amino acids. In germline, CDR1 is SGHDT, CDR2 YYEEEE. CDR3 DNA: TGTGCCAGCAGCAACGGACTAGCGGGGGCCCCAGGTGAGCAGTTCTTC. Translating it yields CASSNGLAGAPGEQFF.

This rearrangement joins TRBV28 to TRBJ2-7; TRBD2 matches 10 bases. With V trimmed by 3 bases and J by 5 bases, 19 bases remained unmatched. This CDR3 is 19 amino acids long. Germline CDR1 MDHEN, CDR2 SYDVKM. Here the CDR3 DNA reads TGTGCCAGCAGTTTCCCCGAGGCTAGCGGGGGCCACTTAGGCCACGAGCAGTACTTC. The encoded protein is CASSFPEASGGHLGHEQYF.

This clonotype has just one count. The chain combines TRBV20-1 with TRBJ2-1; possibly TRBD2 for D (6 bases). This CDR3 is 12 amino acids long. V lost 5 bases to trimming and J lost 11 bases, with 16 bases between them. The germline V gene encodes CDR1 DFQATT and CDR2 SNEGSKA (reference sequence). CDR3 loop: CSAPSGLPKQFF. For the CDR3, the DNA is TGCAGTGCTCCTTCGGGACTTCCAAAGCAGTTCTTC.

This clonotype was picked up a small number of times. This rearrangement joins TRBV12-5 to TRBJ2-5; D not certain. Germline CDR1 is LGHNT and CDR2 is FRNRAP. The CDR3 loop spans 11 amino acids. Trimming removed 5 bases at V and 4 bases at J, with 5 bases between. As DNA, the CDR3 is TGTGCTAGTGGTATCGGAGAGACCCAGTACTTC. This encodes CASGIGETQYF.

V and J are TRBV11-2 and TRBJ2-7; 7 bases agree with TRBD2. The CDR3 is made up of 15 amino acids. CDR1 and CDR2 (germline): SGHAT, FQNNGV. V shed 1 base, J shed 4 bases, and the junction held 7 bases outside the gene matches. CDR3 residues: CASSLGWGGPYEQYF. CDR3 in DNA: TGTGCCAGCAGCTTAGGGTGGGGGGGACCATACGAGCAGTACTTC.

The chain couples TRBV28 to TRBJ2-7; 9 bases agree with TRBD1. The assigned J gene may be wrong: the sequence end matches TRBJ2-5 better. Germline V CDR1 and CDR2: MDHEN, SYDVKM. The length of the CDR3 is 16 residues. CDR3: CASRSLGTGIKETQYF. CDR3 nucleotides: TGTGCCAGCAGGTCTCTTGGGACAGGGATTAAAGAGACCCAGTACTTC.

The chain has TRBV7-2 and TRBJ1-5, with 11 bases that match TRBD1. This CDR3 is 15 amino acids long. Losses at the gene ends were 6 bases for V and 6 bases for J; bases not matched to a gene: 7. CDR1 and CDR2 from the germline V gene are SGHTA and FQGNSA. CDR3 loop: CASSLGQGVVQPQHF. DNA for the CDR3: TGTGCCAGCAGTCTGGGACAGGGGGTCGTTCAGCCCCAGCATTTT.

V and J are TRBV2 and TRBJ2-7; no reliable D call. The CDR3 sequence is 14 residues long. Per germline, CDR1 SNHLY and CDR2 FYNNEI. V dropped 3 bases and J dropped 6 bases, with 15 bases sitting between them. The CDR3, as DNA: TGTGCCAGCAGTGACCGTGGAACTGTGAGCGAGCAGTACTTC. It codes for CASSDRGTVSEQYF.

The gene calls are TRBV10-3 and TRBJ2-1; tentative D call: TRBD1 (6 bases). Trimming stripped 5 bases from V and 7 bases from J, with 9 bases between. This CDR3 has 12 amino acids. Germline V lookup: CDR1 ENHRY, CDR2 SYGVKD. The CDR3 here is CAISYRENEQFF. The DNA for the CDR3 is TGTGCCATCAGTTACAGGGAGAATGAGCAGTTCTTC.

V is TRBV20-1 and J is TRBJ2-7; 8 bases are shared with TRBD1. The last part of the DNA fits TRBJ2-5 better; the J call may be wrong. This CDR3 contains 15 residues. Germline CDR1 DFQATT, CDR2 SNEGSKA (reference sequence). CDR3 residues: CSAINSWTGKETQYF. CDR3 in DNA: TGCAGTGCTATTAATTCGTGGACAGGGAAAGAGACCCAGTACTTC.

The V gene is TRBV20-1, the J gene TRBJ1-4; 8 positions agree with TRBD1. V dropped 6 bases and J dropped 3; count of bases not matched to a gene: 6. The CDR3 has 14 residues. The germline V gene has CDR1 DFQATT and CDR2 SNEGSKA (reference sequence). The CDR3, as DNA: TGCAGTGCGATGGACAGGGTCTCTAATGAAAAACTGTTTTTT. Encoded protein: CSAMDRVSNEKLFF.